Sequencing of this TCR beta chain was carried out in a study of T cell repertoires in ileal Crohn's disease. Whole-study findings and limits: Compared with CD4 T cells, sorted CD8 cells carried more expanded clones.

TCRB immunosequencing input was roughly 500 nanograms of biopsy DNA per sample. Assay: immunoSEQ multiplex PCR; the TCRdb copy retains only in-frame clones and omits some. In the table there are some 9,100 clones, about 80% of which are singletons. Documented time point: neoterminal ileum biopsy at postoperative endoscopy, about 6 months after surgery. A word on this clone: As yet, its antigen is unknown.

Germline CDR1 reads SEHNR; CDR2 reads FQNEAQ (reference sequence). The CDR3 covers 14 residues. The ends lost 3 bases at V and 2 bases at J; junction bases unmatched: 4. Sequenced material: ileal tissue. The source of this sequence is an adult with Crohn's disease. The chain uses TRBV7-9 and TRBJ2-7, with 7 nucleotides matching TRBD2. The CDR3 region has the DNA TGTGCCAGCAGCTTGGGGGGAGGGGCCTACGAGCAGTACTTC. Translated: CASSLGGGAYEQYF. The whole variable domain, filled in from reference TRBV7-9 and TRBJ2-7, reads DTGVSQNPRHKITKRGQNVTFRCDPISEHNRLYWYRQTLGQGPEFLTYFQNEAQLEKSRLLSDRFSAERPKGSFSTLEIQRTEQGDSAMYLCASSLGGGAYEQYFGPGTRLTVT.